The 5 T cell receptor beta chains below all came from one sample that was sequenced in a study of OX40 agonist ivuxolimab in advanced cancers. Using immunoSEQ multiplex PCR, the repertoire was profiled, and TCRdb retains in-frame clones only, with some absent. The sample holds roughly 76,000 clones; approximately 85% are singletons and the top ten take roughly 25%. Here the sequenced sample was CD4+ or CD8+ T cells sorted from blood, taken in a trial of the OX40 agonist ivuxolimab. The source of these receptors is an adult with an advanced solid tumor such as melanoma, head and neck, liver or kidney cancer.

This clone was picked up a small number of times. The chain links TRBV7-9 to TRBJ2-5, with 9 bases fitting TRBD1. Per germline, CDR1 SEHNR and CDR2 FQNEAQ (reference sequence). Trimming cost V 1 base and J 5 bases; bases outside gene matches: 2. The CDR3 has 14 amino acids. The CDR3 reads CASSLGTGDETQYF. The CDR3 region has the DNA TGTGCCAGCAGCTTAGGGACAGGGGACGAGACCCAGTACTTC.

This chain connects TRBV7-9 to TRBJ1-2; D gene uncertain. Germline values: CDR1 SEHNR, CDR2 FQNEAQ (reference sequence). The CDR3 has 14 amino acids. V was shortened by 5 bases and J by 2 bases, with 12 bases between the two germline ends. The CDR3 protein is CASSLMDSNYGYTF. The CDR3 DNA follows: TGTGCCAGCAGCCTCATGGACTCAAACTATGGCTACACCTTC.

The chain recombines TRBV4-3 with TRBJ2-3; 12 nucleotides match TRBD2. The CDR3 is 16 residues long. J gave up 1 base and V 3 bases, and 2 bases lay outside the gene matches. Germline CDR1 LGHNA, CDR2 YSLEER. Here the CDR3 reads CASSHLAGGGTDTQYF. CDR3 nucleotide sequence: TGCGCCAGCAGCCACCTAGCGGGGGGGGGCACAGATACGCAGTATTTT.

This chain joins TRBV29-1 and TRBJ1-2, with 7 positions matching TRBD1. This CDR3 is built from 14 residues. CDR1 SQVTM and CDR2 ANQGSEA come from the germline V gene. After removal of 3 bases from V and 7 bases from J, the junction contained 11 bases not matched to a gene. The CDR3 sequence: CSVDRGQVVGGYTF. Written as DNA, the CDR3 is TGCAGCGTTGATCGCGGACAGGTAGTAGGTGGCTACACCTTC. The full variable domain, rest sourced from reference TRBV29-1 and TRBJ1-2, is SAVISQKPSRDICQRGTSLTIQCQVDSQVTMMFWYRQQPGQSLTLIATANQGSEATYESGFVIDKFPISRPNLTFSTLTVSNMSPEDSSIYLCSVDRGQVVGGYTFGSGTRLTVV.

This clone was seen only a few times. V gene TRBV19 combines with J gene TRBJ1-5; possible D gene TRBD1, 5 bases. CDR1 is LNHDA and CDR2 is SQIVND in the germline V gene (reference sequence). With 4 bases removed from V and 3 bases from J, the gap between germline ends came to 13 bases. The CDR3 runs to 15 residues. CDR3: CASSNGRGFNQPQHF. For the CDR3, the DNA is TGTGCCAGTAGTAACGGACGGGGGTTCAATCAGCCCCAGCATTTT.